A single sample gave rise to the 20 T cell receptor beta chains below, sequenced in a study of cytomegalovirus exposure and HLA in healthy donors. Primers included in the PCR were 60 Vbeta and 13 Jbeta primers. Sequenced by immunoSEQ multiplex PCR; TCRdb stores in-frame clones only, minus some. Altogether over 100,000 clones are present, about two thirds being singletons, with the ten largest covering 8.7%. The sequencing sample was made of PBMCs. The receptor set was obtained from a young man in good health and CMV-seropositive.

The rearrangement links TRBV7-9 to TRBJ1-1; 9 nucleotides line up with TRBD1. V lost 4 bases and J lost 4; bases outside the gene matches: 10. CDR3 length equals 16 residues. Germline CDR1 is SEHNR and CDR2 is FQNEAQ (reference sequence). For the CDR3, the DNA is TGTGCCAGCAGCTCGGGACAGGGTGGTTGGGGCACTGAAGCTTTCTTT. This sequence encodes CASSSGQGGWGTEAFF.

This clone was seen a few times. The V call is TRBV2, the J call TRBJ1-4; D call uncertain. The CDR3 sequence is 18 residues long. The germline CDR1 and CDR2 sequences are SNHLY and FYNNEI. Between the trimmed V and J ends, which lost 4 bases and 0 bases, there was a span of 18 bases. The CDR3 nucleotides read TGTGCCAGCAGTGGGGGATGGACCGGGATATCAACTAATGAAAAACTGTTTTTT. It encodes CASSGGWTGISTNEKLFF.

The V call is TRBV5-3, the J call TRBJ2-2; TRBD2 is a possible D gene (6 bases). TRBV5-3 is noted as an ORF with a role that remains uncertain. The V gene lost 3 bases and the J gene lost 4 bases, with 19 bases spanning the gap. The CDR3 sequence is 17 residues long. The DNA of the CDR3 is TGTGCCAGAAGCTCTGCGGGATTAAAACCCGGCACCGGGGAGCTGTTTTTT. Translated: CARSSAGLKPGTGELFF.

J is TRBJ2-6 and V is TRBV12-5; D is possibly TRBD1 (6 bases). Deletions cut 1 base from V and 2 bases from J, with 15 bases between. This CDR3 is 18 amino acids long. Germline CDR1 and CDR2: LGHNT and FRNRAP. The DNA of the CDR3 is TGTGCTAGTGGTTTGGCAGGGGTAGTGGTCCCTGGGGCCAACGTCCTGACTTTC. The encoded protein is CASGLAGVVVPGANVLTF.

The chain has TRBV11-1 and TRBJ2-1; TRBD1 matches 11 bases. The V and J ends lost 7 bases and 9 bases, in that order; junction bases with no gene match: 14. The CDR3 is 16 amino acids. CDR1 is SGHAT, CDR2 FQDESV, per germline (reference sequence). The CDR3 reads CASNRELGQGAREQFF. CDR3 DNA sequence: TGTGCCAGCAACCGCGAGTTAGGACAGGGGGCGCGTGAGCAGTTCTTC.

In nucleotides, the CDR3 is TGCGCCAGCAGACCGACAGGGGGCGATGGCTACACCTTC. Its protein product is CASRPTGGDGYTF. This chain links TRBV10-2 with TRBJ1-2; the match to TRBD1 covers 10 bases. Germline CDR1 and CDR2: WSHSY and SAAADI. The J segment lost 6 bases and the V segment lost 6 bases, leaving 4 bases of the junction unmatched. This CDR3 contains 13 residues.

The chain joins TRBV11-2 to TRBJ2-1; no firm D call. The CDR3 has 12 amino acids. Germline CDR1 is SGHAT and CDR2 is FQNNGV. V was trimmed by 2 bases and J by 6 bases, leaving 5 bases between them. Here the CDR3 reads CASSLNGNEQFF. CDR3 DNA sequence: TGTGCCAGCAGCTTAAACGGCAATGAGCAGTTCTTC.

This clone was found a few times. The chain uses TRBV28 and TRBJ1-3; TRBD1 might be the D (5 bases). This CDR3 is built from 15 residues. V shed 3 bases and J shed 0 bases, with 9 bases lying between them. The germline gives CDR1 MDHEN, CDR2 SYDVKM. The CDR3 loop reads CASSFGGGSGNTIYF. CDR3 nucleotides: TGTGCCAGCAGTTTCGGGGGGGGCTCTGGAAACACCATATATTTT.

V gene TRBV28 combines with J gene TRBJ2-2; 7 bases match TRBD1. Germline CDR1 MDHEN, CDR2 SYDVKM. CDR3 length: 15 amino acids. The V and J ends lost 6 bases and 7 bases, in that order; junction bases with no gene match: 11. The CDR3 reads CASSRDRDWDGELFF. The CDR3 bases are TGTGCCAGCAGCCGTGACAGGGATTGGGACGGGGAGCTGTTTTTT.

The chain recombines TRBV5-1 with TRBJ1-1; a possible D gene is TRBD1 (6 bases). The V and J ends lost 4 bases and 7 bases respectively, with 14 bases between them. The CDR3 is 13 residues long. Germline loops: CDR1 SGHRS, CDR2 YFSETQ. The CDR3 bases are TGCGCCAGCAGCCCTTGGGGGGGCAGTGAAGCTTTCTTT. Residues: CASSPWGGSEAFF.

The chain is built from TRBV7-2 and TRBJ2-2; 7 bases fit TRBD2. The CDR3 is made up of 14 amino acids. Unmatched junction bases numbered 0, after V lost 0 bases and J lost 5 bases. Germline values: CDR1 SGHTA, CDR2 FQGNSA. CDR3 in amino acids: CASSLAGGTGELFF. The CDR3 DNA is TGTGCCAGCAGCTTAGCGGGAGGGACCGGGGAGCTGTTTTTT. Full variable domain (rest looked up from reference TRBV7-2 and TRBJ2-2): GAGVSQSPSNKVTEKGKDVELRCDPISGHTALYWYRQSLGQGLEFLIYFQGNSAPDKSGLPSDRFSAERTGGSVSTLTIQRTQQEDSAVYLCASSLAGGTGELFFGEGSRLTVL.

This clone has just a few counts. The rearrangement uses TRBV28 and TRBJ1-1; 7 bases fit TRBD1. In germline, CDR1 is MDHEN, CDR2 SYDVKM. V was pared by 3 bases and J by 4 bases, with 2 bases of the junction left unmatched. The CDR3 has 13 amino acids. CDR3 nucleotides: TGTGCCAGCAGTTTGCCAGGGGGCACTGAAGCTTTCTTT. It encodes CASSLPGGTEAFF.

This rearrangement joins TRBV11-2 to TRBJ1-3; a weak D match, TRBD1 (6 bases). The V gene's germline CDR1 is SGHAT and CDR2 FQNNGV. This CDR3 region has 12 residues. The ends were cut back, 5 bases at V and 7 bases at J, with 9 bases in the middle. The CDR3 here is CASSPQGNTIYF. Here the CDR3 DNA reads TGTGCCAGCAGCCCTCAGGGGAACACCATATATTTT.

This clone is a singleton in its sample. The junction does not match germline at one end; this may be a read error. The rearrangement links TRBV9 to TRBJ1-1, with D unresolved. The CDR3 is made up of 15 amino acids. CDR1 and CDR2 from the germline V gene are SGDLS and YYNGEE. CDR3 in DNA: TGTGCCAGCACCGTAGATATGGGCGCCAGGACTGAAGCTTTCTTT. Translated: CASTVDMGARTEAFF.

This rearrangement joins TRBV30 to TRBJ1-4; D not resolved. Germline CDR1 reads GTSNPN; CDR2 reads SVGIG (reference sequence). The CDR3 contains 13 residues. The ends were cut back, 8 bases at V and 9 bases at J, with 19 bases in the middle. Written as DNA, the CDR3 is TGTGCCGGCATCCCAGGTAGCGGGAAAAAACTGTTTTTT. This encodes CAGIPGSGKKLFF.

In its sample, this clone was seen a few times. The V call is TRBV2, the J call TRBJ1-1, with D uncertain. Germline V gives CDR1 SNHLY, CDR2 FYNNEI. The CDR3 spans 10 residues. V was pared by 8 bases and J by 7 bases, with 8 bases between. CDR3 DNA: TGTGCCAGCTCTTTTCGTGAAGCTTTCTTT. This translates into CASSFREAFF. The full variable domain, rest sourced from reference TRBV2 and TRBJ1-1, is EPEVTQTPSHQVTQMGQEVILRCVPISNHLYFYWYRQILGQKVEFLVSFYNNEISEKSEIFDDQFSVERPDGSNFTLKIRSTKLEDSAMYFCASSFREAFFGQGTRLTVV.

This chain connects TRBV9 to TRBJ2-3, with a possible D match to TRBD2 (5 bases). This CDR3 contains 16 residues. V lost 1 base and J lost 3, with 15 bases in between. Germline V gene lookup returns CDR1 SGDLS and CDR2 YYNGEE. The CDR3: CASSVSGIDPTDTQYF. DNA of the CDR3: TGTGCCAGCAGCGTATCCGGGATTGATCCGACAGATACGCAGTATTTT. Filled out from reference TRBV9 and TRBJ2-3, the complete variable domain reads DSGVTQTPKHLITATGQRVTLRCSPRSGDLSVYWYQQSLDQGLQFLIQYYNGEERAKGNILERFSAQQFPDLHSELNLSSLELGDSALYFCASSVSGIDPTDTQYFGPGTRLTVL.

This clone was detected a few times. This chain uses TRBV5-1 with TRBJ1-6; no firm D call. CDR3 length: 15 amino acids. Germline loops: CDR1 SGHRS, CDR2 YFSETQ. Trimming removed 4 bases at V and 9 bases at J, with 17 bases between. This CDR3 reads CASSAPDREGSPLHF. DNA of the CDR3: TGCGCCAGCAGCGCCCCCGATCGGGAAGGTTCACCCCTCCACTTT.

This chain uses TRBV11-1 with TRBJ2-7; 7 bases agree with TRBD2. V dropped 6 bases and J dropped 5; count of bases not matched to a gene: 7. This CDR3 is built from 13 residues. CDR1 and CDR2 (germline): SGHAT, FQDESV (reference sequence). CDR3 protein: CASSSGLEDEQYV. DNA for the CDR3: TGTGCCAGCAGTTCTGGACTAGAAGACGAGCAGTACGTC.

CDR3 loop: CASSPGLAGGNRKNTQYF. The CDR3 DNA is TGCGCCAGCAGCCCGGGACTAGCGGGGGGCAACCGCAAGAATACGCAGTATTTT. The chain is built from TRBV4-1 and TRBJ2-3; TRBD2 aligns across 15 bases. Germline V gene sequence: CDR1 MGHRA, CDR2 YSYEKL. The CDR3 consists of 18 residues. The trim removed 4 bases at V and 7 bases at J, leaving 12 bases unmatched.